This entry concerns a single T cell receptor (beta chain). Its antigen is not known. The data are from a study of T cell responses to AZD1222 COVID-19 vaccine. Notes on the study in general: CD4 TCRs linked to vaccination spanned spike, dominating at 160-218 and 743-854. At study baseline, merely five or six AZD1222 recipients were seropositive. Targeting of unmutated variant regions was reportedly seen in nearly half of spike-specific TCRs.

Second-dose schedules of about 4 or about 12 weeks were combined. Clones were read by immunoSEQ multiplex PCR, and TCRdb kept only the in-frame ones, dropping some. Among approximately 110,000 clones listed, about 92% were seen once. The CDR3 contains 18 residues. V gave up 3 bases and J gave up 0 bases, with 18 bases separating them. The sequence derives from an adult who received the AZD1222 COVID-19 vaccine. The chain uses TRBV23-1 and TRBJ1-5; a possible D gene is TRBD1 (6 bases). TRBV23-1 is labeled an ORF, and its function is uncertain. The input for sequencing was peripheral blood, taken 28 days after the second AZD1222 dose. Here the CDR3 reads CASSHPKGGTHSNQPQHF. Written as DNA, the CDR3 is TGCGCCAGCAGTCACCCAAAGGGAGGGACACATAGCAATCAGCCCCAGCATTTT.